These 29 T cell receptor beta chains share one sample of origin, sequenced in a study of control samples from healthy donors and cancer patients. Assay used: immunoSEQ multiplex PCR; TCRdb lists only in-frame clones, some missing. The sample gives around 170,000 clones, around 90% of which show up once; around 5% is in the top ten. Input material: blood. All receptors derive from a woman aged 30 to 39 in good health.

The chain links TRBV7-9 to TRBJ1-1; D is uncertain. Germline V gene lookup returns CDR1 SEHNR and CDR2 FQNEAQ (reference sequence). The V gene lost 4 bases and the J gene lost 0 bases, with 15 bases spanning the gap. This CDR3 is built from 16 residues. DNA of the CDR3: TGTGCCAGCAGCTCACCGACCGACACCATGAACACTGAAGCTTTCTTT. As protein: CASSSPTDTMNTEAFF.

This chain joins TRBV6-5 and TRBJ2-7; D gene uncertain. The CDR3 sequence is 14 residues long. Trimming stripped 2 bases from V and 0 bases from J, with 8 bases between. Per germline, CDR1 MNHEY and CDR2 SVGAGI. The CDR3 is CASSYGQSSYEQYF. The CDR3 nucleotides are TGTGCCAGCAGTTACGGGCAGAGCTCCTACGAGCAGTACTTC.

The chain carries TRBV28 and TRBJ2-5; no firm D call. CDR1 is MDHEN and CDR2 is SYDVKM in the germline V gene. The CDR3 has 13 amino acids. The V and J ends lost 1 base and 1 base respectively, with 4 bases between them. CDR3 sequence: CASSLYSQETQYF. CDR3 bases: TGTGCCAGCAGTTTATACAGCCAAGAGACCCAGTACTTC. Full variable domain (rest looked up from reference TRBV28 and TRBJ2-5): DVKVTQSSRYLVKRTGEKVFLECVQDMDHENMFWYRQDPGLGLRLIYFSYDVKMKEKGDIPEGYSVSREKKERFSLILESASTNQTSMYLCASSLYSQETQYFGPGTRLLVL.

This clone appeared once. The chain has TRBV28 and TRBJ1-4, with TRBD1 identical over 7 bases. The germline CDR1 and CDR2 sequences are MDHEN and SYDVKM. J lost 4 bases, V lost 6 bases, and 8 bases had no gene match. The CDR3 runs to 15 residues. CDR3 nucleotides: TGTGCCAGCAGCGAAACAGGGGCTGGTAATGAAAAACTGTTTTTT. Its translation: CASSETGAGNEKLFF.

The chain employs TRBV19 and TRBJ2-1; the match to TRBD2 covers 9 bases. CDR3 length equals 16 residues. The V and J ends lost 6 bases and 11 bases, in that order; junction bases with no gene match: 17. The germline CDR1 and CDR2 sequences are LNHDA and SQIVND (reference sequence). The CDR3 region has the DNA TGTGCCAGTAGGACGACTAGCGGAGGAACGGATTACAAGCAGTTCTTC. Translation gives CASRTTSGGTDYKQFF.

The V gene is TRBV4-1, the J gene TRBJ2-7; D not resolved. Trimming took 0 bases from V and 3 from J, leaving 12 bases between them. The CDR3 extends over 15 amino acids. Germline assignment: CDR1 MGHRA and CDR2 YSYEKL. The CDR3 DNA sequence: TGCGCCAGCAGCCAAGATTATCGGGCCATCTACGAGCAGTACGTC. This gives the protein CASSQDYRAIYEQYV.

The V gene is TRBV3-1 (or the pseudogene TRBV3-2), the J gene TRBJ2-5; 8 bases map to TRBD2. There are 15 residues in the CDR3. V shed 1 base and J 5 bases; nucleotides not matched to a gene: 6. CDR1 and CDR2 from the germline V gene are LGHDT and YNNKEL (reference sequence). In DNA, the CDR3 is TGTGCCAGCAGCCAAGTGACGGGGGGGCGTGAGACCCAGTACTTC. Its protein product is CASSQVTGGRETQYF.

The genes are TRBV5-1 and TRBJ2-5, with 8 bases lining up with TRBD2. Germline V gene sequence: CDR1 SGHRS, CDR2 YFSETQ. The CDR3 has 16 residues. Trimming removed 4 bases from V and 5 bases from J; junction bases left unmatched: 13. The CDR3 DNA reads TGCGCCAGCAGCCAAACAACGGGAGGGATGGGGGAGACCCAGTACTTC. Its translation: CASSQTTGGMGETQYF.

This clone was observed once. The CDR3 reads CATRRQLNTEAFF. CDR3 nucleotide sequence: TGTGCCACCCGAAGGCAGTTGAACACTGAAGCTTTCTTT. The chain uses TRBV19 and TRBJ1-1; D remains unclear. V gave up 10 bases and J gave up 0 bases, with 12 bases separating them. Germline loops: CDR1 LNHDA, CDR2 SQIVND (reference sequence). The CDR3 extends over 13 amino acids.

This sequence joins TRBV19 and TRBJ1-5; no clear D gene. The CDR3 consists of 15 residues. Germline-derived CDR1 and CDR2 are LNHDA and SQIVND (reference sequence). The V end lost 3 bases, the J end lost 1 base, and 10 bases lay between the germline ends. The CDR3 is CASSIARPSNQPQHF. The CDR3 nucleotides are TGTGCCAGTAGTATTGCCCGGCCGAGCAATCAGCCCCAGCATTTT.

The chain employs TRBV7-2 and TRBJ2-3, with no clear D. Trimming shortened V by 5 bases and J by 9 bases, and 9 bases separated the two germline ends. The CDR3 spans 11 residues. CDR1 SGHTA and CDR2 FQGNSA come from the germline V gene. CDR3 sequence (DNA): TGTGCCAGCAGCCCCGAAAGGACGCAGTATTTT. Protein sequence: CASSPERTQYF.

The genes are TRBV30 and TRBJ1-2; weak D call: TRBD1 (5 bases). V was trimmed by 1 base and J by 8 bases, leaving 8 bases between them. CDR3 length equals 11 residues. Germline loops: CDR1 GTSNPN, CDR2 SVGIG (reference sequence). CDR3 DNA: TGTGCCTGGAGTGAGGGGCTAGGCTACACCTTC. It translates to CAWSEGLGYTF. Variable domain in full (rest from reference TRBV30 and TRBJ1-2): SQTIHQWPATLVQPVGSPLSLECTVEGTSNPNLYWYRQAAGRGLQLLFYSVGIGQISSEVPQNLSASRPQDRQFILSSKKLLLSDSGFYLCAWSEGLGYTFGSGTRLTVV.

CDR3 sequence (DNA): TGTGCCAGTAGTATAGGGCGGGGGAGCCGGGGGGTCACAGATACGCAGTATTTT. This translates into CASSIGRGSRGVTDTQYF. The chain carries TRBV19 and TRBJ2-3; TRBD2 agrees at 7 bases. Germline lookup yields CDR1 LNHDA and CDR2 SQIVND (reference sequence). The CDR3 is 18 amino acids. With 1 base clipped from V and 2 bases from J, the junction kept 12 bases outside the gene matches.

This clone has more than one count but fewer than ten. The gene calls are TRBV5-1 and TRBJ2-5, with TRBD2 matching 9 bases. The germline gives CDR1 SGHRS, CDR2 YFSETQ. The CDR3 runs 15 residues. Losses at the gene ends were 4 bases for V and 0 bases for J; bases not matched to a gene: 4. CDR3 nucleotide sequence: TGCGCCAGCAGCATGACTAGCGGCTACCAAGAGACCCAGTACTTC. It is translated as CASSMTSGYQETQYF.

V gene TRBV5-1 combines with J gene TRBJ2-1; a possible D gene is TRBD1 (6 bases). Germline loops: CDR1 SGHRS, CDR2 YFSETQ. Trimming shortened V by 4 bases and J by 3 bases, and 11 bases separated the two germline ends. There are 14 residues in the CDR3. The CDR3 DNA is TGCGCCAGCAGCGCGGACAGTTTCTACAATGAGCAGTTCTTC. It translates to CASSADSFYNEQFF.

The gene calls are TRBV19 and TRBJ1-3, with D possibly TRBD1 on 5 matching bases. The CDR3 runs 17 residues. Per the germline V gene, CDR1 is LNHDA and CDR2 is SQIVND (reference sequence). V lost 8 bases and J 2 bases, leaving 22 bases between the germline ends. The CDR3 DNA reads as TGTGCCAGTGCCCATGGCAGGGCCGATCTGGCTGGAAACACCATATATTTT. It yields the protein CASAHGRADLAGNTIYF.

The V and J genes are TRBV10-3 and TRBJ2-3; D not certain. Germline V lookup: CDR1 ENHRY, CDR2 SYGVKD. V was trimmed by 4 bases and J by 0 bases, leaving 5 bases between them. The CDR3 length is 13 residues. The CDR3 reads CAISAQSTDTQYF. CDR3 coding DNA: TGTGCCATCAGTGCACAAAGCACAGATACGCAGTATTTT.

The genes are TRBV3-1 (or the pseudogene TRBV3-2) and TRBJ2-3; 11 bases are shared with TRBD2. In germline, CDR1 is LGHDT, CDR2 YNNKEL (reference sequence). Germline trimming cut 3 bases from V and 2 bases from J; bases unmatched to any gene: 4. The CDR3 runs to 16 residues. The CDR3: CASSHPGLAVTDTQYF. CDR3 in DNA: TGTGCCAGCAGCCACCCGGGACTAGCGGTCACAGATACGCAGTATTTT.

In DNA, the CDR3 is TGTGCCACCAGTGATTCCTGGACAAATGAGCAGTTCTTC. Its translation: CATSDSWTNEQFF. The chain uses TRBV24-1 and TRBJ2-1, with a tentative D call TRBD1 (5 bases). The CDR3 contains 13 residues. The germline V gene encodes CDR1 KGHDR and CDR2 SFDVKD. Trimming stripped 2 bases from V and 7 bases from J, with 8 bases between.

V gene TRBV7-8 combines with J gene TRBJ2-6; no reliable D call. Trimming took off 0 bases at V and 3 bases at J, with 6 bases between the two ends. The CDR3 is 15 amino acids. Per the germline V gene, CDR1 is SGHVS and CDR2 is FQNEAQ. CDR3 in amino acids: CASSLAGGGANVLTF. The CDR3 DNA is TGTGCCAGCAGCTTAGCGGGTGGTGGGGCCAACGTCCTGACTTTC.

CDR3 sequence (DNA): TGCGCCAGCAGTCAACCAATATACAGGGGGTATCAGCCCCAGCATTTT. Translating it yields CASSQPIYRGYQPQHF. The chain couples TRBV23-1 to TRBJ1-5; 8 nucleotides agree with TRBD1. TRBV23-1 counts as an open reading frame of uncertain function. With 2 bases clipped from V and 5 bases from J, the junction kept 8 bases outside the gene matches. The CDR3 length is 16 residues.

This chain uses TRBV30 with TRBJ2-7, with 14 bases lining up with TRBD2. V dropped 2 bases and J dropped 6; count of bases not matched to a gene: 18. Germline V gives CDR1 GTSNPN, CDR2 SVGIG (reference sequence). This CDR3 contains 19 residues. The CDR3 coding sequence is TGTGCCTGGAGTAGAACCGGGACTAGCGGGAGTGTGTGGGCTCGCGAGCAGTACTTC. Residues: CAWSRTGTSGSVWAREQYF.

The rearrangement uses TRBV9 and TRBJ2-5, with D hard to call. The CDR3 is 15 amino acids. The germline V and J ends were trimmed by 0 bases and 1 base, with 10 bases remaining between them. Per the germline V gene, CDR1 is SGDLS and CDR2 is YYNGEE. The CDR3 protein is CASSVVPGTQETQYF. The CDR3 nucleotides read TGTGCCAGCAGCGTAGTCCCTGGAACCCAAGAGACCCAGTACTTC.

This clone was picked up one time. The chain is built from TRBV25-1 and TRBJ2-1, with D tentatively TRBD2 (5 bases). The CDR3 sequence is 14 residues long. CDR1 MGHDK and CDR2 SYGVNS come from the germline V gene. The V gene lost 4 bases and the J gene lost 8 bases, with 15 bases spanning the gap. In DNA form, the CDR3 reads TGTGCCAGCAGTGTCTTACTAGGACGGGATGAGCAGTTCTTC. It yields the protein CASSVLLGRDEQFF.

The chain uses TRBV19 and TRBJ2-1, with D possibly TRBD1 on 6 matching bases. Germline V gives CDR1 LNHDA, CDR2 SQIVND (reference sequence). This CDR3 is built from 16 residues. Trimming took 4 bases from V and 4 from J, leaving 17 bases between them. In DNA, the CDR3 is TGTGCCAGTAGTACGCCGGCCAGGGGAATATACAATGAGCAGTTCTTC. Its protein is CASSTPARGIYNEQFF.

The rearrangement links TRBV28 to TRBJ1-4, with D hard to call. The V gene lost 5 bases and the J gene lost 17 bases, with 15 bases spanning the gap. The CDR3 extends over 11 amino acids. Germline-derived CDR1 and CDR2 are MDHEN and SYDVKM. CDR3 nucleotides: TGTGCCAGCAGTCAAGACTCGTGGGGTTTTTTT. Translated, it gives CASSQDSWGFF.

V and J are TRBV11-3 and TRBJ1-1; no firm D call. Per the germline V gene, CDR1 is SGHNT and CDR2 is YENEEA. Trimming removed 6 bases from V and 1 base from J, with 9 bases in between. The CDR3 consists of 13 residues. The CDR3 loop is CASSREENTEAFF. The CDR3 coding sequence is TGTGCCAGCAGTCGGGAGGAGAACACTGAAGCTTTCTTT. The full variable domain, its missing parts supplied by reference TRBV11-3 and TRBJ1-1, is EAGVVQSPRYKIIEKKQPVAFWCNPISGHNTLYWYLQNLGQGPELLIRYENEEAVDDSQLPKDRFSAERLKGVDSTLKIQPAELGDSAVYLCASSREENTEAFFGQGTRLTVV.

The V call is TRBV6-5, the J call TRBJ2-4; D remains ambiguous. V was shortened by 0 bases and J by 5 bases, with 8 bases between the two germline ends. Germline CDR1 and CDR2: MNHEY and SVGAGI. CDR3 length: 14 amino acids. The CDR3 loop reads CASSYSQTENIQYF. CDR3 DNA sequence: TGTGCCAGCAGTTACTCCCAAACAGAAAACATTCAGTACTTC.

The chain uses TRBV9 and TRBJ1-2; 7 bases line up with TRBD1. CDR3 length: 16 residues. The germline V gene encodes CDR1 SGDLS and CDR2 YYNGEE. Losses at the gene ends were 0 bases for V and 2 bases for J; bases not matched to a gene: 7. DNA of the CDR3: TGTGCCAGCAGCGTAGGACAGGGAAACTCAAACTATGGCTACACCTTC. Its translation is CASSVGQGNSNYGYTF.